What follows are 22 T cell receptor beta chains derived from one specimen sequenced in a study of T cells in Graves' hyperthyroidism and ophthalmopathy. Amplification targeted TCR beta CDR3 regions from RNA transcripts. The primer set for the first-round RT-PCR of the TCR CDR3 was HTBI. One entry per CDR3 protein, called by TCRdb with MiXCR from the multiplex PCR reads. Of about 640,000 distinct CDR3 sequences in the sample, around 13% were seen once. The specimen sequenced was blood. The receptors shown here come from a woman aged 45-60 years with Graves' ophthalmopathy.

The chain joins TRBV6-1 to TRBJ2-3; 9 nucleotides agree with TRBD2. The CDR3 is 15 residues long. V gave up 4 bases and J gave up 4 bases; unmatched junction bases: 6. CDR1 MNHNS and CDR2 SASEGT come from the germline V gene. The CDR3 DNA reads as TGTGCCAGCAGTGGCCGAGCGGGAGGACCAGATACGCAGTATTTT. It codes for CASSGRAGGPDTQYF.

This clonotype was seen a handful of times. The chain joins TRBV2 to TRBJ1-5; TRBD1 matches at 8 bases. Germline lookup yields CDR1 SNHLY and CDR2 FYNNEI. There are 13 residues in the CDR3. V was pared by 5 bases and J by 10 bases, with 7 bases of the junction left unmatched. Here the CDR3 reads CASSSGQGGPQHF. In DNA, the CDR3 is TGTGCCAGCAGTTCCGGACAGGGAGGACCCCAGCATTTT.

This chain joins TRBV19 and TRBJ2-7; no clear D gene. This CDR3 is built from 12 residues. In germline, CDR1 is LNHDA, CDR2 SQIVND (reference sequence). V dropped 5 bases and J dropped 4 bases, with 9 bases sitting between them. CDR3 loop: CASSVGMYEQYF. CDR3 in DNA: TGTGCCAGTAGTGTAGGGATGTACGAGCAGTACTTC.

A few counts support this clonotype. This chain connects TRBV12-3 or TRBV12-4 to TRBJ1-4; D is unresolved. The CDR3 sequence is 14 residues long. Between the trimmed V and J ends, which lost 8 bases and 0 bases, there was a span of 10 bases. The CDR3: CASRDFATNEKLFF. For the CDR3, the DNA is TGTGCCAGCCGGGATTTTGCAACTAATGAAAAACTGTTTTTT.

The chain has TRBV27 and TRBJ2-7, with D uncertain. Germline CDR1 is MNHEY and CDR2 is SMNVEV (reference sequence). The CDR3 covers 14 residues. V dropped 1 base and J dropped 2 bases, with 9 bases sitting between them. In nucleotides, the CDR3 is TGTGCCAGCAGTTTATATAAGGTGGCCTACGAGCAGTACTTC. Translated, it gives CASSLYKVAYEQYF.

Note on this clonotype: A read error may explain this, as a much larger clone is one base away. The chain joins TRBV6-2 or TRBV6-3 to TRBJ2-7; 7 bases are a match to TRBD2. Germline CDR1 and CDR2: MNHEY and SVGEGT. CDR3 length: 12 residues. V shed 4 bases and J 6 bases; nucleotides not matched to a gene: 3. CDR3 loop: CASSSSGCEQYF. The CDR3 DNA is TGTGCCAGCAGTTCTAGCGGCTGCGAGCAGTACTTC.

This clonotype appeared many times. J is TRBJ1-5 and V is TRBV24-1; possible D gene TRBD1, 5 bases. CDR1 KGHDR and CDR2 SFDVKD come from the germline V gene. The CDR3 consists of 15 residues. V shed 4 bases and J shed 2 bases, with 11 bases lying between them. The CDR3 region is CATSDLKQGNQPQHF. CDR3 DNA: TGTGCCACCAGTGACCTAAAACAGGGCAATCAGCCCCAGCATTTT.

This clonotype came up a few times. This rearrangement joins TRBV25-1 to TRBJ1-4, with D unresolved. Deletions cut 4 bases from V and 4 bases from J, with 7 bases between. Germline V lookup: CDR1 MGHDK, CDR2 SYGVNS. The CDR3 consists of 13 residues. For the CDR3, the DNA is TGTGCCAGCAGTGGGGCCGGTAATGAAAAACTGTTTTTT. Translated, it gives CASSGAGNEKLFF.

A few counts support this clonotype. The chain links TRBV12-3 or TRBV12-4 to TRBJ1-1, with 11 bases that match TRBD1. The CDR3 contains 14 residues. V lost 7 bases to trimming and J lost 3 bases; unmatched junction nucleotides: 4. CDR3 nucleotides: TGTGCCAGCACCCGGACAGGGGGCTACACTGAAGCTTTCTTT. It encodes CASTRTGGYTEAFF.

The table lists this clonotype with many counts. The chain links TRBV2 to TRBJ2-5, with D possibly matching TRBD2 (5 bases). The CDR3 covers 14 residues. V was pared by 5 bases and J by 4 bases, with 14 bases between. CDR1 and CDR2 (germline): SNHLY, FYNNEI. CDR3 nucleotides: TGTGCCAGCAGTAATGACGGGAAAATAGAGACCCAGTACTTC. Protein product: CASSNDGKIETQYF.

This clonotype was counted a few times. CDR3 residues: CASNPTVGPYEQYF. The CDR3 DNA reads TGTGCCAGCAACCCAACGGTGGGCCCCTACGAGCAGTACTTC. The rearrangement uses TRBV6-2 or TRBV6-3 and TRBJ2-7; the D is unclear. Per germline, CDR1 MNHEY and CDR2 SVGEGT. The CDR3 extends over 14 amino acids. V lost 7 bases, J lost 2 bases, and 15 bases lay in between.

This chain links TRBV27 with TRBJ2-2; D uncertain. CDR3 length: 15 amino acids. Trimming pared 8 bases from V and 1 base from J, leaving 14 bases between. The germline V gene has CDR1 MNHEY and CDR2 SMNVEV (reference sequence). The CDR3 loop reads CASSQVILNTGELFF. CDR3 in DNA: TGTGCCAGCTCCCAGGTTATTTTGAACACCGGGGAGCTGTTTTTT.

This clonotype is a singleton in its sample. Compared with germline, one end of the junction differs, possibly owing to a read error. The V call is TRBV7-6, the J call TRBJ2-3; 15 nucleotides agree with TRBD2. CDR1 is SGHVS and CDR2 is FNYEAQ in the germline V gene. The length of the CDR3 is 17 residues. The CDR3 protein is CASSSGLAGGSIDTQYF. CDR3 DNA: TGTGCCAGCAGCTCCGGACTAGCGGGAGGGAGCATAGATACGCAGTATTTT.

The CDR3 nucleotides read TGTGCCAGCAGTGACGATTCTGGATACAATGAGCAGTTCTTC. This codes for CASSDDSGYNEQFF. The chain employs TRBV2 and TRBJ2-1; the D is unclear. From germline, CDR1 is SNHLY and CDR2 FYNNEI. Trimming pared 3 bases from V and 4 bases from J, leaving 10 bases between. This CDR3 has 14 residues.

This clonotype was seen repeatedly, ten times or more. The V gene is TRBV18, the J gene TRBJ2-5; D may match TRBD1 or TRBD2 (5 bases each). Germline V gives CDR1 KGHSH, CDR2 LQKENI. V lost 3 bases and J 5 bases, leaving 13 bases between the germline ends. This CDR3 region has 14 residues. CDR3 DNA sequence: TGTGCCAGCTCACCGGACGGGACCTTGGAGACCCAGTACTTC. It translates to CASSPDGTLETQYF.

The rearrangement links TRBV6-1 to TRBJ2-1; 8 nucleotides line up with TRBD2. The germline CDR1 and CDR2 sequences are MNHNS and SASEGT. V dropped 6 bases and J dropped 1; count of bases not matched to a gene: 8. CDR3 size: 16 residues. The CDR3 spells CASRHIPSGSYNEQFF. CDR3 bases: TGTGCCAGCAGACACATTCCTAGCGGGTCCTACAATGAGCAGTTCTTC.

Ten or more counts support this clonotype. The rearrangement uses TRBV13 and TRBJ2-7, with 10 bases lining up with TRBD1. The V segment lost 0 bases and the J segment 4 bases; nucleotides outside the gene matches: 3. CDR3 size: 15 residues. CDR1 PRHDT and CDR2 FYEKMQ come from the germline V gene (reference sequence). This CDR3 is CASSLGTGGSYEQYF. The CDR3 DNA follows: TGTGCCAGCAGCTTAGGGACAGGGGGCAGTTACGAGCAGTACTTC.

The J gene is TRBJ1-6, the V gene TRBV30; 7 bases match TRBD1. The CDR3 extends over 14 amino acids. V was pared by 2 bases and J by 5 bases, with 3 bases of the junction left unmatched. Germline CDR1 and CDR2: GTSNPN and SVGIG (reference sequence). The CDR3 here is CAWSRGQNNSPLHF. For the CDR3, the DNA is TGTGCCTGGAGTCGGGGACAGAATAATTCACCCCTCCACTTT.

This clonotype showed up just a few times. The chain couples TRBV2 to TRBJ2-7; D may correspond to TRBD1 or TRBD2 (5 bases each). The CDR3 has 19 amino acids. Deletions cut 2 bases from V and 1 base from J, with 24 bases between. The germline V gene has CDR1 SNHLY and CDR2 FYNNEI. The CDR3 is CASSERGWNSRNRSYEQYF. In DNA, the CDR3 is TGTGCCAGCAGTGAACGGGGCTGGAACTCCCGAAATAGATCCTACGAGCAGTACTTC.

A word on this clonotype: One base away lies a much larger clone, so this may be a sequencing read error. The chain links TRBV28 to TRBJ1-1, with D maybe TRBD1 (5 bases). The CDR3 spans 14 residues. Germline CDR1 reads MDHEN; CDR2 reads SYDVKM. The CDR3 bases are TGTGCCGGCAGTTTAGTTGGAGGGGCCAAGGAAGCTTTCTTT. Its translation is CAGSLVGGAKEAFF.

The V gene is TRBV28, the J gene TRBJ1-5; no definite D call. The CDR3 is made up of 15 amino acids. Trimming left V 7 bases short and J 2 bases short, with 15 bases between. The germline V gene has CDR1 MDHEN and CDR2 SYDVKM. CDR3 loop: CASTPGKRGNQPQHF. In nucleotides, the CDR3 is TGTGCCAGCACTCCGGGGAAAAGGGGCAATCAGCCCCAGCATTTT.

This clonotype appeared a few times. Being one base from a much bigger clone, this may be a read error. The chain employs TRBV12-3 or TRBV12-4 and TRBJ2-1, with 12 bases that match TRBD1. The CDR3 is 16 residues long. The CDR3 sequence is CASRSTGTGGWNGQFF. DNA for the CDR3: TGTGCCAGCCGATCTACTGGGACAGGGGGCTGGAATGGGCAGTTCTTC.